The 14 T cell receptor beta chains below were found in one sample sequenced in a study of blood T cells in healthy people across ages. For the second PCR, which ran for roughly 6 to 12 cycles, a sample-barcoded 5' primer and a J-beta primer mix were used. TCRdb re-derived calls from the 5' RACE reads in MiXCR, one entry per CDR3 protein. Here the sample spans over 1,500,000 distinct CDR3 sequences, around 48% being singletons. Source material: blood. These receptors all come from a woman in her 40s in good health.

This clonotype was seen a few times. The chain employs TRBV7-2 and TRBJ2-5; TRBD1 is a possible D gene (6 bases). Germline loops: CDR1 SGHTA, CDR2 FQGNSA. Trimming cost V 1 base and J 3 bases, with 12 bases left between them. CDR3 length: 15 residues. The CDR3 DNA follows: TGTGCCAGCAGCTTAGGAGGACAGACCAAAGAGACCCAGTACTTC. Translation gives CASSLGGQTKETQYF.

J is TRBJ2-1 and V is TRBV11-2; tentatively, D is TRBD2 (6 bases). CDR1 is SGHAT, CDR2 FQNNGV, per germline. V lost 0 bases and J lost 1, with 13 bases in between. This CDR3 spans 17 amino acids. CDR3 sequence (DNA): TGTGCCAGCAGCTTAGATTTAACGGGGGAATCCTACAATGAGCAGTTCTTC. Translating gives CASSLDLTGESYNEQFF.

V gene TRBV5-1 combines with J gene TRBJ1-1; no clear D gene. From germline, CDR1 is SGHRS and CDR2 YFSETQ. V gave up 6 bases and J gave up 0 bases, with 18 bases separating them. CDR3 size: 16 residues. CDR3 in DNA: TGCGCCAGCACCTACCTGGGCAGTACTATGAACACTGAAGCTTTCTTT. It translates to CASTYLGSTMNTEAFF.

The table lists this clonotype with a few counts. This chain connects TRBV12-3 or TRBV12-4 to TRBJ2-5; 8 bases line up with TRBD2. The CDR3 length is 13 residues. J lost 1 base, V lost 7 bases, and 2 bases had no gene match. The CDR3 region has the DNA TGTGCCAGCACCGGGGGGGTCCAAGAGACCCAGTACTTC. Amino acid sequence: CASTGGVQETQYF.

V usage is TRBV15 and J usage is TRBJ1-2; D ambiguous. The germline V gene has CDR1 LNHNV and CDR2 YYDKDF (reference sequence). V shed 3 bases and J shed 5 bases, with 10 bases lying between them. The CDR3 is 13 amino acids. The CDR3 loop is CATSRDALYGYTF. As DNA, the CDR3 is TGTGCCACCAGCAGGGACGCCTTGTATGGCTACACCTTC.

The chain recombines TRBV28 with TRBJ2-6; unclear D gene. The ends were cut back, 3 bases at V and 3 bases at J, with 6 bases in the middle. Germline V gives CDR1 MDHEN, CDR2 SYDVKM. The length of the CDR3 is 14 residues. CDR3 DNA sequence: TGTGCCAGCAGTTTCGCAGGTGGGGCCAACGTCCTGACTTTC. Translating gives CASSFAGGANVLTF.

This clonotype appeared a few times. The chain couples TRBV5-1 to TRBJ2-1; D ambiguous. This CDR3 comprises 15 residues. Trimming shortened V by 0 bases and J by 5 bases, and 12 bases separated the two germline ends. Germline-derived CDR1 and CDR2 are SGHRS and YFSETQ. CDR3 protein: CASSLVSEGHNEQFF. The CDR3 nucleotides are TGCGCCAGCAGCTTGGTGTCAGAAGGACACAATGAGCAGTTCTTC. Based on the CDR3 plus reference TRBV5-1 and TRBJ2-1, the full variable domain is KAGVTQTPRYLIKTRGQQVTLSCSPISGHRSVSWYQQTPGQGLQFLFEYFSETQRNKGNFPGRFSGRQFSNSRSEMNVSTLELGDSALYLCASSLVSEGHNEQFFGPGTRLTVL.

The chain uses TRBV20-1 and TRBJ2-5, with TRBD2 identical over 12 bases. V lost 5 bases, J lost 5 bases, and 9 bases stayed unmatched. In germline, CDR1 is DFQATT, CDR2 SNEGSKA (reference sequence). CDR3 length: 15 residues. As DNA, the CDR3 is TGCAGTGCTGGTGCTAGCGGGGGGGTGCGGGAGACCCAGTACTTC. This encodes CSAGASGGVRETQYF.

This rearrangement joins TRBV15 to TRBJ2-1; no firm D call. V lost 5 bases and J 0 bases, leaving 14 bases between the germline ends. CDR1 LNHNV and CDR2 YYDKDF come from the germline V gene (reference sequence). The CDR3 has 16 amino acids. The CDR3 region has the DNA TGTGCCACCAGCCCCCTGGTCGGCCTCTCCTACAATGAGCAGTTCTTC. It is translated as CATSPLVGLSYNEQFF.

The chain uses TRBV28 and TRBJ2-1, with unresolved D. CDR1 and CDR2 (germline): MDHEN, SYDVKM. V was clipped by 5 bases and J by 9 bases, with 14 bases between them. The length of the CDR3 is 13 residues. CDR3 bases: TGTGCCAGCAGTACGACCTACTCCGGTGAGCAGTTCTTC. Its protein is CASSTTYSGEQFF.

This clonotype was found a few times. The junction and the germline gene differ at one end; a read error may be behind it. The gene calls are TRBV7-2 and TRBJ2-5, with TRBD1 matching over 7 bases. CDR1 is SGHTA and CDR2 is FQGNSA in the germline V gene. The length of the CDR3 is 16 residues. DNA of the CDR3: TGTGCCAGCAGCAGACAGGGCCCCACTTTCCAAAAGACCCAGTACTTC. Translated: CASSRQGPTFQKTQYF. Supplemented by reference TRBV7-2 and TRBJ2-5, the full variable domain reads GAGVSQSPSNKVTEKGKDVELRCDPISGHTALYWYRQSLGQGLEFLIYFQGNSAPDKSGLPSDRFSAERTGGSVSTLTIQRTQQEDSAVYLCASSRQGPTFQKTQYFGPGTRLLVL.

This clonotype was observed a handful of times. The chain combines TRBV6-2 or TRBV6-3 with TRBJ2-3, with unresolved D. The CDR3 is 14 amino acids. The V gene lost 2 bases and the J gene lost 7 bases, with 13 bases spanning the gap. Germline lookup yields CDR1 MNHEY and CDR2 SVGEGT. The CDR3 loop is CASSYELVLNTQYF. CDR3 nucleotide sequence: TGTGCCAGCAGTTACGAGCTAGTCTTAAATACGCAGTATTTT.

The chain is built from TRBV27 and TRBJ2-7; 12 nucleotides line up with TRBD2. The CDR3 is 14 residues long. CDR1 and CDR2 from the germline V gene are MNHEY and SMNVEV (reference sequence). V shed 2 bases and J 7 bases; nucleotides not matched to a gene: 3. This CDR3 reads CASSLTGTSGEQYF. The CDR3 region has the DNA TGTGCCAGCAGTTTAACCGGGACTAGCGGGGAGCAGTACTTC.

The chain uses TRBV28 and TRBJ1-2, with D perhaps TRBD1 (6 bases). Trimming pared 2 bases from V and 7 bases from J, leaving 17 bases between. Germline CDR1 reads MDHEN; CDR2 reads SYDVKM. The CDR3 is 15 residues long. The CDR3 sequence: CASSLIKGGSGGYTF. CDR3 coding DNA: TGTGCCAGCAGTTTAATCAAAGGGGGTTCGGGTGGCTACACCTTC.